Listed here are 14 T cell receptor beta chains from one sample, sequenced in a study of glioma-infiltrating T cells. Amplification of TCR alpha and beta CDR3 regions from RNA used iRepertoire nested multiplex PCR. TCRdb independently ran MiXCR on the multiplex PCR reads; one entry per CDR3 protein. The sample holds fewer than 250,000 distinct CDR3 sequences, more than 25% seen once. The material sequenced was glioma tissue, nonneoplastic brain tissue, or PBMCs (not recorded which). These receptors originate from a human donor with low-grade glioma or glioblastoma, undergoing nonglioma brain surgery, or in good health (not recorded which).

This chain connects TRBV7-6 to TRBJ2-1; TRBD2 might be the D (7 bases). Per the germline V gene, CDR1 is SGHVS and CDR2 is FNYEAQ. This CDR3 comprises 19 residues. The ends were cut back, 0 bases at V and 1 base at J, with 19 bases in the middle. The CDR3 bases are TGTGCCAGCAGCTTAGCGGGAGGGGGGGGGGTCGGGTCCTACAATGAGCAGTTCTTC. Its translation: CASSLAGGGGVGSYNEQFF.

The table lists this clonotype with many counts. The rearrangement joins TRBV4-2 to TRBJ2-3, with D possibly TRBD1 on 6 matching bases. Germline V CDR1 and CDR2: LGHNA, YNFKEQ. This CDR3 is built from 14 residues. V gave up 1 base and J gave up 2 bases, with 7 bases separating them. The CDR3: CASSQGTATDTQYF. As DNA, the CDR3 is TGTGCCAGCAGCCAAGGGACAGCCACAGATACGCAGTATTTT.

There are many counts of this clonotype. The chain couples TRBV19 to TRBJ1-4; 7 nucleotides align to TRBD1. With V trimmed by 7 bases and J by 7 bases, 9 bases remained unmatched. CDR3 length equals 14 residues. The germline V gene has CDR1 LNHDA and CDR2 SQIVND (reference sequence). CDR3 bases: TGTGCCAGTACCTTCGACAGGGAGAGTGAAAAACTGTTTTTT. This sequence encodes CASTFDRESEKLFF.

This chain connects TRBV20-1 to TRBJ2-7; 9 bases are shared with TRBD2. Germline V lookup: CDR1 DFQATT, CDR2 SNEGSKA (reference sequence). V lost 4 bases and J lost 0; bases outside the gene matches: 13. The CDR3 covers 17 residues. The CDR3 reads CSATPLIGSGGSYEQYF. The CDR3 coding sequence is TGCAGTGCTACCCCGCTTATCGGTAGCGGGGGCTCCTACGAGCAGTACTTC.

The table lists this clonotype with many counts. The rearrangement joins TRBV5-5 to TRBJ1-1; 8 bases line up with TRBD1. The CDR3 covers 17 residues. V was pared by 3 bases and J by 1 base, with 11 bases of the junction left unmatched. Germline-derived CDR1 and CDR2 are SGHKS and YYEKEE (reference sequence). The CDR3 loop is CASSWGVGTGENTEAFF. CDR3 bases: TGTGCCAGCAGCTGGGGAGTTGGGACAGGAGAGAACACTGAAGCTTTCTTT.

The chain combines TRBV7-9 with TRBJ2-3; 12 bases map to TRBD2. Germline CDR1 is SEHNR and CDR2 is FQNEAQ (reference sequence). With V trimmed by 4 bases and J by 2 bases, 13 bases remained unmatched. This CDR3 region has 19 residues. CDR3 sequence reads: CASSSRLAGALRSTDTQYF. The CDR3 nucleotides read TGTGCCAGCAGCTCAAGACTAGCGGGAGCCCTACGTTCCACAGATACGCAGTATTTT.

This clonotype was observed many times. V usage is TRBV29-1 and J usage is TRBJ1-1; possible D gene TRBD1, 5 bases. V dropped 7 bases and J dropped 0 bases, with 12 bases sitting between them. This CDR3 is built from 13 residues. CDR1 is SQVTM, CDR2 ANQGSEA, per germline. CDR3 nucleotide sequence: TGCAGCGGGGGGAGACAGATGAACACTGAAGCTTTCTTT. Translation: CSGGRQMNTEAFF.

Many counts were recorded for this clonotype. The V gene is TRBV7-2, the J gene TRBJ2-5; D unclear. The CDR3 has 16 residues. The germline V and J ends were trimmed by 5 bases and 0 bases, with 16 bases remaining between them. Germline assignment: CDR1 SGHTA and CDR2 FQGNSA. CDR3 region: CASSPPPDTYQETQYF. CDR3 nucleotides: TGTGCCAGCAGCCCTCCTCCCGATACGTACCAAGAGACCCAGTACTTC.

This chain links TRBV7-9 with TRBJ2-3; the D is unclear. Germline assignment: CDR1 SEHNR and CDR2 FQNEAQ (reference sequence). This CDR3 comprises 15 residues. With 6 bases removed from V and 0 bases from J, the gap between germline ends came to 13 bases. Here the CDR3 DNA reads TGTGCCAGCAGTTTAATGGGGTCTAGCACAGATACGCAGTATTTT. Translated, it gives CASSLMGSSTDTQYF.

With regard to this clonotype: A read error is possible here, since a much larger clone lies one base away. The rearrangement links TRBV27 to TRBJ2-3; tentative D call: TRBD2 (6 bases). The CDR3 runs 16 residues. The germline V and J ends were trimmed by 2 bases and 4 bases, with 16 bases remaining between them. Per the germline V gene, CDR1 is MNHEY and CDR2 is SMNVEV (reference sequence). Here the CDR3 reads CASSLGGTSHPDTQYF. CDR3 coding DNA: TGTGCCAGCAGTTTAGGGGGAACTAGCCACCCAGATACGCAGTATTTT.

This sequence joins TRBV5-1 and TRBJ1-1; 7 nucleotides line up with TRBD1. The germline V gene has CDR1 SGHRS and CDR2 YFSETQ. The CDR3 is made up of 15 amino acids. The trim removed 1 base at V and 7 bases at J, leaving 10 bases unmatched. CDR3 loop: CASSLRVGTVVEAFF. The CDR3 DNA follows: TGCGCCAGCAGCTTGAGAGTCGGGACAGTGGTTGAAGCTTTCTTT.

This clonotype was counted a few times. Here the CDR3 reads CASSLAGALQETQYF. CDR3 bases: TGCGCCAGCAGCTTGGCTGGGGCCTTACAAGAGACCCAGTACTTC. The J gene is TRBJ2-5, the V gene TRBV5-1, with a weak D call TRBD1 (5 bases). With 0 bases removed from V and 2 bases from J, the gap between germline ends came to 11 bases. The V gene's germline CDR1 is SGHRS and CDR2 YFSETQ. The CDR3 sequence is 15 residues long.

This clonotype was detected ten times or more. The V call is TRBV6-2 or TRBV6-3, the J call TRBJ2-7; D not certain. Germline V lookup: CDR1 MNHEY, CDR2 SVGEGT. V lost 6 bases and J 0 bases, leaving 15 bases between the germline ends. The CDR3 is made up of 15 amino acids. CDR3 loop: CASSLTSILSYEQYF. As DNA, the CDR3 is TGTGCCAGCAGCCTTACTTCGATTCTCTCCTACGAGCAGTACTTC.

This clonotype was picked up a small number of times. The chain combines TRBV12-3 or TRBV12-4 with TRBJ1-2; D is ambiguous. This CDR3 is 12 amino acids long. The V and J ends lost 4 bases and 6 bases respectively, with 9 bases between them. The CDR3, as DNA: TGTGCCAGCAGTTCATCAAGGAATGGCTACACCTTC. Translated, it gives CASSSSRNGYTF.